Given below is one T cell receptor (beta chain) in context. Its antigen remains unidentified. Semi-nested PCR with Nested Universal Primer A followed constant-region reverse priming of full-length variable regions. TCRdb re-called the 5' RACE reads through MiXCR, storing one row per CDR3 protein. Among some 4,900 distinct CDR3 sequences listed, approximately 72% were seen once. Trimming removed 3 bases from V and 8 bases from J, with 16 bases in between. This CDR3 is 14 amino acids long. Tregs were sorted as CD4+CD25+CD127-/low cells. Findings and limits, study-wide: Whole repertoires were not studied in the larger cohort, only one V-J beta rearrangement. Tumor memory CD4+ T cell TCR gene usage was found to cluster with blood and lymph node memory CD4+ cells and with lymph node naive CD4+ cells. Tumor Tregs overlapped most with tumor, then blood, naive CD4+ cells.

The chain carries TRBV12-3 or TRBV12-4 and TRBJ1-1; D is possibly TRBD1 (5 bases). This TCR was recovered from a female donor with breast cancer. Material: Tregs sorted from blood. The CDR3 DNA reads TGTGCCAGCAGTTTGAAGTGGCAGGGACGCGAAGCTTTCTTT. Residues: CASSLKWQGREAFF.